Included here is one TCR beta chain sequence, with context. Its antigen has not been determined. Per-nucleotide qualities are absent, and no much larger clonotype sits a single base away. Library method: the immunoSEQ multiplex PCR assay. This is the immuneACCESS table as TCRdb keeps it, with only in-frame sequences that have V and J called. A part of the clones is gone; compared with another copy, unresolved V genes explain less than half, and the rest is unexplained. The sample has 40,000 to 50,000 clones on record, about 90% of them singletons. The ten top clones hold roughly 10% of the sample. This sample stems from a study of T cell changes during pregnancy in multiple sclerosis (dated by TCRdb to the late 2010s). For context, the study as a whole: In women with multiple sclerosis, the researchers looked at how the T cell repertoire shifted as pregnancy progressed.

V lost 4 bases and J lost 6 bases; the stretch between them is 10 bases long. The CDR3 sequence holds 14 residues, the cysteine and phenylalanine included. Of all the DNA, just the CDR3 is kept, 42 bases in frame from base 1. From the germline V gene (reference sequence), CDR1 is MNHNY and CDR2 is SVGAGI. Source: CD8+ T cells from peripheral blood mononuclear cells, taken after pregnancy. This clonotype originated in a female donor with multiple sclerosis, enrolled in a pregnancy study. This chain is built from TRBV6-6 and TRBJ1-6, and TRBD1 may be the D gene, going by 5 matching bases. The CDR3 amino acid sequence is: CASSSDGGNSPLHF. The DNA reads TGTGCCAGCAGTTCCGACGGGGGTAATTCACCCCTCCACTTT.